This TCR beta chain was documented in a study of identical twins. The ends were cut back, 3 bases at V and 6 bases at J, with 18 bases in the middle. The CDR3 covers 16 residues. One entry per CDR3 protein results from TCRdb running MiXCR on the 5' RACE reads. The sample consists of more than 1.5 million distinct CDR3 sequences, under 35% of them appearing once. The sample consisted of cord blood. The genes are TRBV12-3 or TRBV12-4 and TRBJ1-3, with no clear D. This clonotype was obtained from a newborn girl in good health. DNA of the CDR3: TGTGCCAGCAGTTTTTATAGAGGCACTGTCGAAAACACCATATATTTT. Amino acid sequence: CASSFYRGTVENTIYF.